This T cell receptor (beta chain) is from a study of cytotoxic CD8 clonotypes in ibrutinib-treated CLL. Study-wide results and limits: Public clonotypes showed up rarely, and on treatment they shrank or held steady. Clonality went higher at ibrutinib response and then dropped back toward baseline at progression.

J lost 5 bases, V lost 2 bases, and 5 bases had no gene match. CDR3 length: 14 amino acids. Germline loops: CDR1 SGHNT, CDR2 YENEEA. Profiled with immunoSEQ multiplex PCR; TCRdb holds only in-frame clones, not every one. This sample has about 57,000 clones, with around 55% found just once. Comment on this clone: Its target is not known.

The specimen comprised PBMCs, sampled after 24 months of ibrutinib treatment. This receptor was taken from a human donor with chronic lymphocytic leukemia. The chain has TRBV11-3 and TRBJ1-1, with 7 nucleotides matching TRBD1. The CDR3: CASSLRGGHTEAFF. CDR3 DNA: TGTGCCAGCAGCTTAAGAGGGGGCCATACTGAAGCTTTCTTT.